Sequencing of this TCR beta chain was carried out in a study of control samples from healthy donors and cancer patients. Assay: immunoSEQ multiplex PCR; the TCRdb copy retains only in-frame clones and omits some. The table includes approximately 160,000 clones, about 91% detected once. The sample comprised blood. The TCR comes from a woman between 35 and 50 years old in good health.

The CDR3 loop is CASRPGTGDTGELFF. The CDR3 DNA follows: TGTGCCAGCAGACCCGGGACAGGGGACACCGGGGAGCTGTTTTTT. This chain links TRBV6-5 with TRBJ2-2; 10 nucleotides match TRBD1. The CDR3 covers 15 residues. Germline values: CDR1 MNHEY, CDR2 SVGAGI. Germline trimming cut 6 bases from V and 3 bases from J; bases unmatched to any gene: 4.